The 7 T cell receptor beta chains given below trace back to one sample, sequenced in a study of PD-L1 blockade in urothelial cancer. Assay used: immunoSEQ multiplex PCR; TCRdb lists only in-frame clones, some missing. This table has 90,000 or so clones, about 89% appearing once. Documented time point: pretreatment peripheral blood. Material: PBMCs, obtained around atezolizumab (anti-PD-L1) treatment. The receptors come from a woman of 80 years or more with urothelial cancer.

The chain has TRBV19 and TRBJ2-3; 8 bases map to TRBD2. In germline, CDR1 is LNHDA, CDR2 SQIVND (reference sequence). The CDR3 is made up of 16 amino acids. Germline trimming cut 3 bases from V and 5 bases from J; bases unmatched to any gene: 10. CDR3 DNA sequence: TGTGCCAGTAGTATTATGTGGCTGGCGGGAGGAGATACGCAGTATTTT. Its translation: CASSIMWLAGGDTQYF. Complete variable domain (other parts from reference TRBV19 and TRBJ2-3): DGGITQSPKYLFRKEGQNVTLSCEQNLNHDAMYWYRQDPGQGLRLIYYSQIVNDFQKGDIAEGYSVSREKKESFPLTVTSAQKNPTAFYLCASSIMWLAGGDTQYFGPGTRLTVL.

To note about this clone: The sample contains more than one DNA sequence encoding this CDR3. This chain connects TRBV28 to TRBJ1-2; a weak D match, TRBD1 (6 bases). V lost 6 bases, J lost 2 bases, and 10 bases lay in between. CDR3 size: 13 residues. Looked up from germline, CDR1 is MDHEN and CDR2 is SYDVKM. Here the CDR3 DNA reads TGTGCCAGCAGCTCCGGACAGAACTATGGCTACACCTTC. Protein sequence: CASSSGQNYGYTF.

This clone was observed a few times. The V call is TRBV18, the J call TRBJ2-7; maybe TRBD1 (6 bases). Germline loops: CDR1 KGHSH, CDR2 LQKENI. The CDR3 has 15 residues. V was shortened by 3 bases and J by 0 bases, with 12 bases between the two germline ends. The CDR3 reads CASSPTGPPSYEQYF. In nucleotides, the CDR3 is TGTGCCAGCTCACCGACAGGTCCTCCCTCCTACGAGCAGTACTTC.

The CDR3 loop is CASHQTGGQPQHF. DNA for the CDR3: TGTGCCAGCCACCAGACAGGGGGCCAGCCCCAGCATTTT. The chain is built from TRBV2 and TRBJ1-5; 10 bases align to TRBD1. The CDR3 is 13 residues long. Germline V gene data show CDR1 as SNHLY and CDR2 as FYNNEI. V was pared by 8 bases and J by 7 bases, with 5 bases of the junction left unmatched. Variable domain in full (rest from reference TRBV2 and TRBJ1-5): EPEVTQTPSHQVTQMGQEVILRCVPISNHLYFYWYRQILGQKVEFLVSFYNNEISEKSEIFDDQFSVERPDGSNFTLKIRSTKLEDSAMYFCASHQTGGQPQHFGDGTRLSIL.

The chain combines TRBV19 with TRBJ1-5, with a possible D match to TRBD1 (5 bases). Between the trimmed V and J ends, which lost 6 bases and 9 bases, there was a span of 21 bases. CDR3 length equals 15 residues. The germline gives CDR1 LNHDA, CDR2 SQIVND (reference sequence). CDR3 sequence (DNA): TGTGCCAGTAGGGTCGGACGGACGGACGGGGGGCCCCAGCATTTT. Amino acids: CASRVGRTDGGPQHF.

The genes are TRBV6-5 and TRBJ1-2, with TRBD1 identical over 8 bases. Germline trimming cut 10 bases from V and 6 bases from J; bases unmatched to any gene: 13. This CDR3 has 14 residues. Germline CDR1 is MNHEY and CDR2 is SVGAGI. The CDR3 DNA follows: TGTGCCACTAGGTGGGGGCAGGGGGCGAATGGCTACACCTTC. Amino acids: CATRWGQGANGYTF.

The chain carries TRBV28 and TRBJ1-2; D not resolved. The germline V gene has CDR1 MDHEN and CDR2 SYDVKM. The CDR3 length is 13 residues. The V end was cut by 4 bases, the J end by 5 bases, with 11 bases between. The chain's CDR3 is CASSSYADYGYTF. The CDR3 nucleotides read TGTGCCAGCAGTTCTTATGCAGATTATGGCTACACCTTC.